These 15 T cell receptor beta chains share one sample of origin, sequenced in a study of breast tumors, draining lymph nodes, adjacent tissues. MiXCR was run by TCRdb on the multiplex PCR reads, yielding one entry per CDR3 protein. Of just over 30,000 distinct CDR3 sequences listed, 60% to 80% are singletons. Sequencing used breast tumor tissue. The receptors here all came from a female donor with breast cancer. Some clones in this sample may be carry-over from other donors' samples.

The chain uses TRBV7-2 and TRBJ1-5; unclear D gene. V lost 6 bases to trimming and J lost 2 bases, with 11 bases between them. This CDR3 contains 14 residues. CDR1 is SGHTA and CDR2 is FQGNSA in the germline V gene. CDR3 amino acids: CASSRSGGNQPQHF. The DNA for the CDR3 is TGTGCCAGCAGTCGGAGTGGGGGCAATCAGCCCCAGCATTTT.

The chain recombines TRBV25-1 with TRBJ2-7, with unresolved D. The CDR3 totals 16 residues. Trimming left V 8 bases short and J 2 bases short, with 22 bases between. In germline, CDR1 is MGHDK, CDR2 SYGVNS. CDR3 sequence reads: CASVEGRHGLPYEQYF. CDR3 bases: TGTGCCAGCGTTGAAGGGCGGCATGGCCTACCCTACGAGCAGTACTTC.

This clonotype was seen at least ten times. The chain couples TRBV19 to TRBJ2-6; D unclear. Trimming shortened V by 6 bases and J by 4 bases, and 13 bases separated the two germline ends. This CDR3 is built from 15 residues. Per germline, CDR1 LNHDA and CDR2 SQIVND (reference sequence). The CDR3 sequence: CASSIDNRGANVLTF. CDR3 coding DNA: TGTGCCAGTAGCATCGATAACAGAGGGGCCAACGTCCTGACTTTC.

The V and J genes are TRBV7-2 and TRBJ2-1, with 12 positions matching TRBD2. V was pared by 3 bases and J by 6 bases, with 9 bases of the junction left unmatched. The length of the CDR3 is 17 residues. Germline V CDR1 and CDR2: SGHTA, FQGNSA. The CDR3 sequence: CASSFQTSGGPPNEQFF. For the CDR3, the DNA is TGTGCCAGCAGCTTCCAGACTAGCGGGGGACCGCCCAATGAGCAGTTCTTC. Full variable domain (outside the CDR3, taken from reference TRBV7-2 and TRBJ2-1): GAGVSQSPSNKVTEKGKDVELRCDPISGHTALYWYRQSLGQGLEFLIYFQGNSAPDKSGLPSDRFSAERTGGSVSTLTIQRTQQEDSAVYLCASSFQTSGGPPNEQFFGPGTRLTVL.

As DNA, the CDR3 is TGTGCCACCAGTGAGGGAGGACAGGGAAAGAATTCACCCCTCCACTTT. It codes for CATSEGGQGKNSPLHF. This chain connects TRBV24-1 to TRBJ1-6; 8 bases agree with TRBD1. The germline gives CDR1 KGHDR, CDR2 SFDVKD. The CDR3 consists of 16 residues. Trimming cost V 4 bases and J 7 bases; bases outside gene matches: 8.

This chain joins TRBV29-1 and TRBJ1-6; 10 bases are a match to TRBD1. Germline values: CDR1 SQVTM, CDR2 ANQGSEA. V lost 5 bases and J lost 7; bases outside the gene matches: 8. The CDR3 is made up of 15 amino acids. CDR3: CSVQTGTGENSPLHF. CDR3 nucleotide sequence: TGCAGCGTTCAGACCGGGACAGGGGAAAATTCACCCCTCCACTTT.

A note on this clonotype: One end of the junction is discordant with germline, which a read error may explain. The chain has TRBV7-2 and TRBJ2-1, with TRBD2 identical over 12 bases. Per germline, CDR1 SGHTA and CDR2 FQGNSA. There are 16 residues in the CDR3. The CDR3 protein is CAGSLSSSGGDGEQFF. The CDR3 coding sequence is TGTGCCGGCAGCTTAAGTTCTAGCGGGGGGGACGGTGAGCAGTTCTTC.

V gene TRBV2 combines with J gene TRBJ1-1, with a weak D call TRBD1 (6 bases). Trimming removed 3 bases at V and 0 bases at J, with 11 bases between. Per the germline V gene, CDR1 is SNHLY and CDR2 is FYNNEI. The CDR3 has 15 residues. CDR3 sequence reads: CASSERGELNTEAFF. In nucleotides, the CDR3 is TGTGCCAGCAGTGAGAGGGGGGAGCTGAACACTGAAGCTTTCTTT.

This clonotype was counted at least ten times. CDR3 residues: CASSQAQAGLDTEAFF. In DNA, the CDR3 is TGTGCCAGCAGCCAAGCCCAGGCTGGTTTGGACACTGAAGCTTTCTTT. V is TRBV14 and J is TRBJ1-1; D is undetermined. The CDR3 is 16 amino acids. The V gene's germline CDR1 is SGHDN and CDR2 FVKESK. The V end was cut by 1 base, the J end by 3 bases, with 15 bases between.

The V call is TRBV7-9, the J call TRBJ1-5, with a weak D call TRBD1 (5 bases). Germline-derived CDR1 and CDR2 are SEHNR and FQNEAQ (reference sequence). The CDR3 totals 14 residues. The germline V and J ends were trimmed by 6 bases and 1 base, with 10 bases remaining between them. This CDR3 reads CASRLGHSNQPQHF. CDR3 DNA sequence: TGTGCCAGCAGGCTAGGACACAGCAATCAGCCCCAGCATTTT.

This clonotype appeared a single time. The chain carries TRBV12-3 or TRBV12-4 and TRBJ2-2; D is perhaps TRBD2 (6 bases). V gave up 3 bases and J gave up 6 bases, with 14 bases separating them. There are 15 residues in the CDR3. The CDR3 here is CASSLSLRESGELFF. The CDR3, as DNA: TGTGCCAGCAGTTTGTCCCTACGGGAGTCCGGGGAGCTGTTTTTT.

This clonotype has at least ten counts. The chain couples TRBV4-2 to TRBJ1-2; possible D gene TRBD1, 5 bases. Trimming stripped 0 bases from V and 2 bases from J, with 10 bases between. The CDR3 covers 15 residues. Germline V gene lookup returns CDR1 LGHNA and CDR2 YNFKEQ. CDR3: CASSQDLGENYGYTF. CDR3 sequence (DNA): TGTGCCAGCAGCCAAGATTTAGGGGAAAACTATGGCTACACCTTC.

The CDR3 protein is CSVPGVAGVADTQYF. The CDR3 DNA follows: TGCAGCGTTCCCGGGGTAGCGGGAGTTGCAGATACGCAGTATTTT. The V call is TRBV29-1, the J call TRBJ2-3, with 9 nucleotides matching TRBD2. The germline V gene encodes CDR1 SQVTM and CDR2 ANQGSEA. With 5 bases clipped from V and 4 bases from J, the junction kept 10 bases outside the gene matches. The CDR3 spans 15 residues.

The rearrangement uses TRBV5-6 and TRBJ2-3, with 9 positions matching TRBD1. V gave up 3 bases and J gave up 5 bases; unmatched junction bases: 16. The CDR3 sequence is 18 residues long. Germline V CDR1 and CDR2: SGHDT, YYEEEE. The CDR3 DNA follows: TGTGCCAGCAGCTCTGTGGGGACAGGACAGGGGCGGGGAGATACGCAGTATTTT. This gives the protein CASSSVGTGQGRGDTQYF.

V and J are TRBV27 and TRBJ2-7, with D perhaps assigned TRBD1 or TRBD2 (5 bases each). Germline CDR1 reads MNHEY; CDR2 reads SMNVEV (reference sequence). The CDR3 loop spans 15 amino acids. Trimming removed 7 bases from V and 3 bases from J, with 19 bases in between. As DNA, the CDR3 is TGTGCCAGCAATCTTCGGGACGGGGAAATCTACGAGCAGTACTTC. Its translation: CASNLRDGEIYEQYF.